Below, one T cell receptor (beta chain) is given with its context. This record belongs to a study of Tregs in tolerant kidney transplant recipients. The repertoire was sequenced with immunoSEQ multiplex PCR; TCRdb's copy has only in-frame clones and lacks some. The sample carries some 55,000 clones, around 88% recorded once. Deletions cut 2 bases from V and 0 bases from J, with 11 bases between. The germline V gene has CDR1 SGHRS and CDR2 YFSETQ. The CDR3 loop spans 15 amino acids. The source is a human donor in good health. The rearrangement links TRBV5-1 to TRBJ2-5, with D possibly being TRBD1 (5 bases). The sample consisted of CD4+ T cells from blood. Here the CDR3 reads CASSFPAGYQETQYF. CDR3 DNA sequence: TGCGCCAGCAGCTTTCCAGCAGGGTACCAAGAGACCCAGTACTTC.